This TCR beta chain was recovered during a study of blood T cell repertoires in COVID-19. Study-wide context: The United States, Italy and Spain supplied acute and convalescent COVID-19 samples. T cells, B-cell-depleted T cells, or PBMCs supplied cDNA or gDNA.

Original methodology: How many nucleated cells were present was estimated from reference gene primer amplification. Measured with immunoSEQ multiplex PCR; TCRdb has only the in-frame clones, and not every one. V, J and clone size derive from that table, while D and trimming were established from the DNA sequence. The sample has 68,000 or so clones; roughly 80% are singletons. The CDR3 loop spans 19 amino acids. The V segment lost 1 base and the J segment 1 base; nucleotides outside the gene matches: 13. Germline CDR1 and CDR2: MGHRA and YSYEKL. The chain employs TRBV4-1 and TRBJ2-3; TRBD2 aligns across 8 bases. Material: peripheral blood. This clonotype was obtained from a human donor in a cohort sampled during active COVID-19. Here the CDR3 reads CASSQGWGRAGGGTDTQYF. DNA for the CDR3: TGCGCCAGCAGCCAAGGATGGGGTAGGGCGGGGGGCGGCACAGATACGCAGTATTTT.